These 11 T cell receptor beta chains were all obtained from the same sample, sequenced in a study of tumor-infiltrating lymphocytes in localized non-small cell lung cancer. The assay was immunoSEQ multiplex PCR, and TCRdb's table has in-frame clones only and misses some. The sample holds 5,500 to 8,000 clones, more than 70% seen once. The sequencing input was lung tumor tissue. The receptors were sampled from a human donor with non-small cell lung cancer.

The chain joins TRBV10-2 to TRBJ2-1; TRBD2 matches 12 bases. The V segment lost 7 bases and the J segment 9 bases; nucleotides outside the gene matches: 7. Per germline, CDR1 WSHSY and CDR2 SAAADI. The CDR3 covers 14 residues. CDR3 sequence (DNA): TGCGCCAGCACCCCTAGCGGGGGGGCCGGTGAGCAGTTCTTC. Translated, it gives CASTPSGGAGEQFF.

This clone was counted a single time. The chain recombines TRBV5-1 with TRBJ2-1; D is uncertain. From germline, CDR1 is SGHRS and CDR2 YFSETQ. The CDR3 has 13 amino acids. V was shortened by 2 bases and J by 3 bases, with 6 bases between the two germline ends. Here the CDR3 reads CASSFQIYNEQFF. CDR3 nucleotide sequence: TGCGCCAGCAGCTTCCAGATCTACAATGAGCAGTTCTTC.

The rearrangement uses TRBV5-1 and TRBJ2-5; TRBD2 matches 7 bases. The junction had 4 bases not matched to a gene; V was cut back by 3 bases and J by 5 bases. The CDR3 is made up of 13 amino acids. Germline V CDR1 and CDR2: SGHRS, YFSETQ. CDR3 loop: CASSSSGVETQYF. For the CDR3, the DNA is TGCGCCAGCAGCTCAAGCGGGGTGGAGACCCAGTACTTC.

The rearrangement joins TRBV7-8 to TRBJ1-1; 7 bases line up with TRBD1. Losses at the gene ends were 4 bases for V and 3 bases for J; bases not matched to a gene: 11. Germline CDR1 reads SGHVS; CDR2 reads FQNEAQ. The CDR3 loop spans 16 amino acids. The CDR3 is CASSSPLRGPYTEAFF. CDR3 in DNA: TGTGCCAGCAGCTCTCCCTTAAGGGGGCCGTACACTGAAGCTTTCTTT.

The genes are TRBV16 and TRBJ2-7; D ambiguous. Trimming left V 1 base short and J 8 bases short, with 12 bases between. The germline V gene encodes CDR1 KGHSY and CDR2 FQNENV. CDR3 size: 13 residues. CDR3 sequence reads: CASSQLGSGKQYF. The DNA for the CDR3 is TGTGCCAGCAGCCAATTGGGTTCTGGAAAGCAGTACTTC.

The rearrangement links TRBV19 to TRBJ2-3; TRBD1 agrees at 11 bases. With V trimmed by 7 bases and J by 4 bases, 7 bases remained unmatched. The V gene's germline CDR1 is LNHDA and CDR2 SQIVND (reference sequence). CDR3 length: 15 residues. Here the CDR3 reads CASTEGQGEPDTQYF. As DNA, the CDR3 is TGTGCCAGTACAGAGGGACAGGGGGAGCCAGATACGCAGTATTTT.

The chain carries TRBV2 and TRBJ2-7; possibly TRBD2 for D (6 bases). The CDR3 extends over 12 amino acids. V lost 6 bases to trimming and J lost 4 bases, with 10 bases between them. CDR1 and CDR2 (germline): SNHLY, FYNNEI. CDR3 bases: TGTGCCAGCAGCATCGGGAGATACGAGCAGTACTTC. Protein sequence: CASSIGRYEQYF.

The chain has TRBV6-6 and TRBJ1-5; D is uncertain. CDR1 and CDR2 from the germline V gene are MNHNY and SVGAGI (reference sequence). The length of the CDR3 is 13 residues. Trimming removed 7 bases at V and 4 bases at J, with 11 bases between. The CDR3, as DNA: TGTGCCAGCACCTACGTGGATAATCAGCCCCAGCATTTT. Its protein product is CASTYVDNQPQHF.

This chain connects TRBV2 to TRBJ1-5, with 10 nucleotides matching TRBD1. After removal of 8 bases from V and 1 base from J, the junction contained 5 bases not matched to a gene. Germline V lookup: CDR1 SNHLY, CDR2 FYNNEI. The CDR3 extends over 15 amino acids. Here the CDR3 DNA reads TGTGCCAGCGCGGGGACAGGGGAGAGCAATCAGCCCCAGCATTTT. It specifies CASAGTGESNQPQHF.

The V call is TRBV5-1, the J call TRBJ1-1; TRBD1 might be the D (6 bases). The CDR3 consists of 15 residues. V dropped 0 bases and J dropped 4 bases, with 13 bases sitting between them. Germline loops: CDR1 SGHRS, CDR2 YFSETQ. The CDR3 DNA reads TGCGCCAGCAGCTTGGCTCCGGGGGCCAGCACTGAAGCTTTCTTT. It is translated as CASSLAPGASTEAFF. Full variable domain (outside the CDR3, taken from reference TRBV5-1 and TRBJ1-1): KAGVTQTPRYLIKTRGQQVTLSCSPISGHRSVSWYQQTPGQGLQFLFEYFSETQRNKGNFPGRFSGRQFSNSRSEMNVSTLELGDSALYLCASSLAPGASTEAFFGQGTRLTVV.

The chain has TRBV7-8 and TRBJ2-7, with unresolved D. The CDR3 spans 15 residues. V lost 1 base and J 2 bases, leaving 12 bases between the germline ends. Germline lookup yields CDR1 SGHVS and CDR2 FQNEAQ. The CDR3 DNA follows: TGTGCCAGCAGCTTAGAAGCATCTCCTACCTACGAGCAGTACTTC. Residues: CASSLEASPTYEQYF.